At least ten counts were recorded for the clone carrying this T cell receptor beta chain. Its antigen is currently unknown. The CDR3 spans 14 residues. From germline, CDR1 is GTSNPN and CDR2 SVGIG (reference sequence). V was cut by 4 bases and J by 10 bases, with 20 bases left in between. This entry is derived from a study of T-cell reconstitution after alpha-beta-depleted transplantation in children. Study-wide points: Reported findings indicate that, about two months after transplant, alpha-beta T cells came from several hundred expanded clones, which were derived from non-depleted graft cells. Once a year had passed after transplant, T-cell counts and diversity came mostly from newly produced T cells. After transplant, high TCRbeta diversity at day 60 in some patients arose from surviving recipient T cells and thymic progenitors.

The library targeted TCRbeta and was prepared with unique molecular identifiers. TCRdb called the PCR reads again in MiXCR, with one record for every CDR3 protein. The repertoire includes around 100,000 distinct CDR3 sequences, approximately 10% of them detected once, and less than 35% sits in the top ten. The sample consisted of PBMCs, taken before TCRalphabeta/CD19-depleted stem cell transplant. The receptor was derived from a boy younger than 10 with acute lymphoblastic leukemia, due to receive a stem cell transplant. This chain links TRBV30 with TRBJ2-1; D is unclear. For the CDR3, the DNA is TGTGCCTGGATTAGCCCGGGCCCGAGCAAGGAGCAGTTCTTC. Translated, it gives CAWISPGPSKEQFF.